The 16 T cell receptor beta chains given below trace back to one sample, sequenced in a study of shared clonotypes between healthy human individuals. Using immunoSEQ multiplex PCR, the repertoire was profiled, and TCRdb retains in-frame clones only, with some absent. The table has roughly 2.2 million clones, approximately 95% seen once. Sequenced input: naive CD4+ T cells from PBMCs. Subset: CD45RA+ positively selected. The receptors derive from a young man in good health. Some clones in this sample may be carry-over from other donors' samples.

This chain joins TRBV2 and TRBJ2-7, with D possibly called TRBD1 or TRBD2 (5 bases each). CDR1 and CDR2 (germline): SNHLY, FYNNEI. The CDR3 has 15 residues. V shed 6 bases and J shed 0 bases, with 15 bases lying between them. The CDR3 sequence: CASRAGTFGSYEQYF. CDR3 DNA: TGTGCCAGCAGAGCCGGGACCTTTGGCTCCTACGAGCAGTACTTC.

The chain has TRBV19 and TRBJ1-5, with no clear D. Germline assignment: CDR1 LNHDA and CDR2 SQIVND (reference sequence). Trimming removed 0 bases at V and 0 bases at J, with 3 bases between. This CDR3 contains 14 residues. CDR3 loop: CASSIENSNQPQHF. In nucleotides, the CDR3 is TGTGCCAGTAGTATAGAGAATAGCAATCAGCCCCAGCATTTT.

CDR3 amino acids: CASSSYPLLFF. CDR3 DNA sequence: TGTGCCAGCAGCTCCTACCCCTTGCTGTTTTTT. The chain employs TRBV11-2 and TRBJ2-2; D is unresolved. The length of the CDR3 is 11 residues. Germline V gives CDR1 SGHAT, CDR2 FQNNGV. Trimming removed 4 bases from V and 13 bases from J, with 10 bases in between.

V usage is TRBV6-1 and J usage is TRBJ1-4; tentatively, D is TRBD1 (6 bases). Trimming cost V 6 bases and J 10 bases, with 18 bases left between them. Germline CDR1 reads MNHNS; CDR2 reads SASEGT. The CDR3 consists of 14 residues. In DNA, the CDR3 is TGTGCCAGCAGCGGGGGGCAGGGCGGAGTAAAACTGTTTTTT. This sequence encodes CASSGGQGGVKLFF.

Turning to this clone: Other DNA sequences in the same sample also yield this CDR3. The chain is built from TRBV5-1 and TRBJ1-1; 9 bases are a match to TRBD1. The CDR3 consists of 14 residues. Germline trimming cut 2 bases from V and 3 bases from J; bases unmatched to any gene: 2. Germline CDR1 SGHRS, CDR2 YFSETQ. CDR3 coding DNA: TGCGCCAGCAGCTTACAGGGGGCGGACACTGAAGCTTTCTTT. Its protein product is CASSLQGADTEAFF.

The chain uses TRBV5-6 and TRBJ1-3; D ambiguous. Germline lookup yields CDR1 SGHDT and CDR2 YYEEEE. V was shortened by 0 bases and J by 4 bases, with 8 bases between the two germline ends. The length of the CDR3 is 14 residues. CDR3 residues: CASSLGSVGNTIYF. The CDR3 DNA reads as TGTGCCAGCAGCTTGGGGTCAGTAGGAAACACCATATATTTT.

The rearrangement uses TRBV19 and TRBJ2-1, with 8 bases matching TRBD2. Germline CDR1 reads LNHDA; CDR2 reads SQIVND (reference sequence). The ends lost 5 bases at V and 5 bases at J; junction bases unmatched: 5. The CDR3 is 14 amino acids. The CDR3 sequence is CASSVLAGNNEQFF. Written as DNA, the CDR3 is TGTGCCAGTAGTGTATTAGCGGGGAACAATGAGCAGTTCTTC.

The chain employs TRBV2 and TRBJ1-5; TRBD1 might be the D (6 bases). Germline lookup yields CDR1 SNHLY and CDR2 FYNNEI. The CDR3 contains 14 residues. The V gene lost 4 bases and the J gene lost 6 bases, with 13 bases spanning the gap. The CDR3: CASSAGAGGQPQHF. The CDR3 DNA reads TGTGCCAGCAGTGCAGGGGCCGGGGGTCAGCCCCAGCATTTT.

The genes are TRBV27 and TRBJ2-1; TRBD2 might be the D (5 bases). The CDR3 is made up of 17 amino acids. From germline, CDR1 is MNHEY and CDR2 SMNVEV (reference sequence). Trimming took off 1 base at V and 4 bases at J, with 17 bases between the two ends. The CDR3 region is CASSLFSLASSYNEQFF. The CDR3, as DNA: TGTGCCAGCAGTTTATTTTCTCTGGCTAGCAGTTACAATGAGCAGTTCTTC.

V is TRBV29-1 and J is TRBJ1-2; 7 nucleotides line up with TRBD1. Germline assignment: CDR1 SQVTM and CDR2 ANQGSEA. V was pared by 7 bases and J by 3 bases, with 8 bases of the junction left unmatched. The CDR3 sequence is 13 residues long. CDR3 sequence reads: CSAPRTGDYGYTF. In DNA form, the CDR3 reads TGCAGCGCCCCCCGAACAGGGGACTATGGCTACACCTTC.

This clone was recorded once. This chain links TRBV27 with TRBJ1-5, with D tentatively TRBD1 (5 bases). The V end was cut by 3 bases, the J end by 7 bases, with 16 bases between. The CDR3 covers 15 residues. The germline V gene encodes CDR1 MNHEY and CDR2 SMNVEV (reference sequence). The CDR3 coding sequence is TGTGCCAGCAGTTTTGTCGGGGGAGGTGACCAGCCCCAGCATTTT. It translates to CASSFVGGGDQPQHF.

The genes are TRBV28 and TRBJ1-5, with 9 positions matching TRBD1. CDR1 is MDHEN and CDR2 is SYDVKM in the germline V gene. The J segment lost 6 bases and the V segment lost 4 bases, leaving 13 bases of the junction unmatched. CDR3 length equals 17 residues. Here the CDR3 reads CASSSGTGWGGGQPQHF. The CDR3 DNA reads as TGTGCCAGCAGTTCCGGGACAGGGTGGGGTGGAGGTCAGCCCCAGCATTTT.

The chain is built from TRBV15 and TRBJ2-7; 8 nucleotides align to TRBD1. The CDR3 runs to 15 residues. V trimming: 6 bases; J trimming: 0 bases; junction bases outside the gene matches: 7. Germline lookup yields CDR1 LNHNV and CDR2 YYDKDF (reference sequence). The CDR3 coding sequence is TGTGCCACCAGAGTGGGACAGGATAGCTCCTACGAGCAGTACTTC. Translating gives CATRVGQDSSYEQYF.

The V call is TRBV5-5, the J call TRBJ1-2; no clear D gene. V was clipped by 4 bases and J by 8 bases, with 15 bases between them. The CDR3 has 13 amino acids. In germline, CDR1 is SGHKS, CDR2 YYEKEE (reference sequence). The CDR3 loop reads CASSVETRRGYTF. The CDR3, as DNA: TGTGCCAGCAGCGTGGAAACTCGGAGGGGCTACACCTTC.

This clone was found once. The chain carries TRBV27 and TRBJ1-5, with 12 bases identical to TRBD1. V was clipped by 5 bases and J by 2 bases; unmatched bases: 10. The CDR3 totals 18 residues. Germline CDR1 reads MNHEY; CDR2 reads SMNVEV (reference sequence). CDR3 loop: CASSARDRGRLGNQPQHF. CDR3 nucleotide sequence: TGTGCCAGCAGTGCCCGGGACAGGGGGCGACTGGGCAATCAGCCCCAGCATTTT.

This chain uses TRBV4-1 with TRBJ2-1; the D is unclear. The CDR3 contains 14 residues. The V gene lost 0 bases and the J gene lost 13 bases, with 16 bases spanning the gap. Germline V gene lookup returns CDR1 MGHRA and CDR2 YSYEKL. CDR3 sequence reads: CASSQDHADKNQFF. The CDR3 nucleotides are TGCGCCAGCAGCCAAGATCATGCAGATAAGAATCAGTTCTTC.